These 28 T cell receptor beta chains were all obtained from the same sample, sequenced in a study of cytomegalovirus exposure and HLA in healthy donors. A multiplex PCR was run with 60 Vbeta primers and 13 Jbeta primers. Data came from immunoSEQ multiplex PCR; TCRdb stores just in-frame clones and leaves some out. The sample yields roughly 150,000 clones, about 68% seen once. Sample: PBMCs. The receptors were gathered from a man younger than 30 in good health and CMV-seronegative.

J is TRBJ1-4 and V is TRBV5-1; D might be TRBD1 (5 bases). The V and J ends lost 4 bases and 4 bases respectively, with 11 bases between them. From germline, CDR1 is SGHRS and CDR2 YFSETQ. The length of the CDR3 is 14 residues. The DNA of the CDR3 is TGCGCCAGCAGCACCGACAGCCATAATGAAAAACTGTTTTTT. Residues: CASSTDSHNEKLFF.

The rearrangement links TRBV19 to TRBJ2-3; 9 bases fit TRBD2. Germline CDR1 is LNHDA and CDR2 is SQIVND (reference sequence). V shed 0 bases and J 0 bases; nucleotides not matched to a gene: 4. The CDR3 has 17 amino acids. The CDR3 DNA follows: TGTGCCAGTAGTATAGAGGCTAGCGGGAAAAGCACAGATACGCAGTATTTT. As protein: CASSIEASGKSTDTQYF.

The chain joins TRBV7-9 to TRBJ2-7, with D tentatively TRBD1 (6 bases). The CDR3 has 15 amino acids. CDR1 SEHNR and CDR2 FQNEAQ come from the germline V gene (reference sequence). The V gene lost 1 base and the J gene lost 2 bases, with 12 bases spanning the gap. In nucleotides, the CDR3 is TGTGCCAGCAGCTTAGAAGGACAGCCAGCCTACGAGCAGTACTTC. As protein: CASSLEGQPAYEQYF.

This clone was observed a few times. Written as DNA, the CDR3 is TGTGCCAGCAGTATGACTAGCGGGAACACCGGGGAGCTGTTTTTT. Its protein product is CASSMTSGNTGELFF. This chain joins TRBV27 and TRBJ2-2; 9 bases fit TRBD2. Germline values: CDR1 MNHEY, CDR2 SMNVEV (reference sequence). V lost 5 bases and J lost 1; bases outside the gene matches: 2. There are 15 residues in the CDR3.

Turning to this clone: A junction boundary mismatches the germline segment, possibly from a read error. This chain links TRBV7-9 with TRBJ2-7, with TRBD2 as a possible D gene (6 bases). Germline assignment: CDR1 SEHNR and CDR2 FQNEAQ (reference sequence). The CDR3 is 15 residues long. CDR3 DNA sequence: TGTTCCAGCAGCCTTAATAGCGGATCCCCCTACGAGCAGTACTTC. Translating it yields CSSSLNSGSPYEQYF.

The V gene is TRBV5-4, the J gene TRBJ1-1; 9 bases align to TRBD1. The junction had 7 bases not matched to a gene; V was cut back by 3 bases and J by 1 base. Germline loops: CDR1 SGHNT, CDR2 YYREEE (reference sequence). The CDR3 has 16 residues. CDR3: CASSSTGGSPNTEAFF. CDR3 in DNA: TGTGCCAGCAGCTCCACAGGGGGCTCCCCGAACACTGAAGCTTTCTTT.

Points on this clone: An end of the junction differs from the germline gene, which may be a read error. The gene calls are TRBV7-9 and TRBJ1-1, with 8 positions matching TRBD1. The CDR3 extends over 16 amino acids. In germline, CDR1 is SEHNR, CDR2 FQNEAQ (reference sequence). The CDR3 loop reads CSSSFDLGQGNTEAFF. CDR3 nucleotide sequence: TGTTCCAGCAGCTTCGACCTCGGACAGGGGAACACTGAAGCTTTCTTT.

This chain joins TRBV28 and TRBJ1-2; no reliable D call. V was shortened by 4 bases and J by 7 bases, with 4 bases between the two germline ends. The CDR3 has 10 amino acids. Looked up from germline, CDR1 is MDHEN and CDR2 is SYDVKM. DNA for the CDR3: TGTGCCAGCAGTTACACTGGCTACACCTTC. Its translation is CASSYTGYTF.

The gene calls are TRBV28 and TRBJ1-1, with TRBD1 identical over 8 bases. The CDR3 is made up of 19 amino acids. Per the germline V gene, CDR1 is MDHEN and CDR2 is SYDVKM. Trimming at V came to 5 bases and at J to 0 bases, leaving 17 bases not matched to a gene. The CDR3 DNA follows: TGTGCCAGCAGTCCCTTTGGGGCAGGGGGCGAGGGGTTGAACACTGAAGCTTTCTTT. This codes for CASSPFGAGGEGLNTEAFF.

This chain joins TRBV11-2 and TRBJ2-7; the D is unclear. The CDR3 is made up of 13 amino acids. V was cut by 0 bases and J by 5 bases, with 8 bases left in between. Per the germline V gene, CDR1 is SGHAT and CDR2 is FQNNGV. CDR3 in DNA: TGTGCCAGCAGCTTAGATTGGGCTAACGAGCAGTACTTC. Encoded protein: CASSLDWANEQYF.

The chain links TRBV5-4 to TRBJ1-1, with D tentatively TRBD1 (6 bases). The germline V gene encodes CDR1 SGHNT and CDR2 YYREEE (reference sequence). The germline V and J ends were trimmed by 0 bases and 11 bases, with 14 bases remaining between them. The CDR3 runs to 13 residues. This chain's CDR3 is CASSLGEGGAAFF. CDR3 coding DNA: TGTGCCAGCAGCTTGGGGGAGGGGGGGGCCGCTTTCTTT.

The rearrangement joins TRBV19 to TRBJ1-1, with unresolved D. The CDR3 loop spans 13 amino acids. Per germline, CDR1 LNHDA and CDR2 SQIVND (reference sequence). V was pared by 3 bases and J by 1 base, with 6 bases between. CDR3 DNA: TGTGCCAGTAGTATTACAAGGAACACTGAAGCTTTCTTT. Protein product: CASSITRNTEAFF.

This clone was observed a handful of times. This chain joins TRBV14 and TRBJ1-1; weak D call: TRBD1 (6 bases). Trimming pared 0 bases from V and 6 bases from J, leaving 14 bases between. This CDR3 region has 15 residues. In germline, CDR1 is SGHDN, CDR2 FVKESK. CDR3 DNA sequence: TGTGCCAGCAGCCAAGAGGGGCGGGGGGCGGCTGAAGCTTTCTTT. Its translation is CASSQEGRGAAEAFF. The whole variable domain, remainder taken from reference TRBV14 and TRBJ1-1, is EAGVTQFPSHSVIEKGQTVTLRCDPISGHDNLYWYRRVMGKEIKFLLHFVKESKQDESGMPNNRFLAERTGGTYSTLKVQPAELEDSGVYFCASSQEGRGAAEAFFGQGTRLTVV.

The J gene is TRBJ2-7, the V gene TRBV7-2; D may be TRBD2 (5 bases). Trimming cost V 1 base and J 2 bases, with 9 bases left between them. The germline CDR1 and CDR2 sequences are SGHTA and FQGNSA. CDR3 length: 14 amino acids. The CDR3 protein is CASSLVGSTYEQYF. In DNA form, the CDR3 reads TGTGCCAGCAGCTTAGTGGGGAGTACCTACGAGCAGTACTTC.

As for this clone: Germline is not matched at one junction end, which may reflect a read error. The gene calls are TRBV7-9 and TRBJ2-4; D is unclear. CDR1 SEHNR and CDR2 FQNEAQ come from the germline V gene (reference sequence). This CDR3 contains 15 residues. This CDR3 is CSSSHNSAGKNIQYF. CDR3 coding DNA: TGTTCCAGCAGCCACAACTCTGCAGGCAAAAACATTCAGTACTTC.

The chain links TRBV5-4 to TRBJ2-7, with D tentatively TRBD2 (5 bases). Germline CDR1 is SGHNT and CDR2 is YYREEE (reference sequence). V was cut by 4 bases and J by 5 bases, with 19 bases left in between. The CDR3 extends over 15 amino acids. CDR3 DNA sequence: TGTGCCAGCAGCCGGCCAGCGGAGCTTGGGGACGAGCAGTACTTC. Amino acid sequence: CASSRPAELGDEQYF.

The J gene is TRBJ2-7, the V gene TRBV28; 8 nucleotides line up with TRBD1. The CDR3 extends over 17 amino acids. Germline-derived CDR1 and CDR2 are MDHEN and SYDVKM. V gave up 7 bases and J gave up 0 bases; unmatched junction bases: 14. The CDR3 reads CASNSFGQGRGSYEQYF. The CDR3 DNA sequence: TGTGCCAGCAACTCCTTCGGACAGGGTAGGGGCTCCTACGAGCAGTACTTC. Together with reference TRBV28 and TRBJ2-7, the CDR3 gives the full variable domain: DVKVTQSSRYLVKRTGEKVFLECVQDMDHENMFWYRQDPGLGLRLIYFSYDVKMKEKGDIPEGYSVSREKKERFSLILESASTNQTSMYLCASNSFGQGRGSYEQYFGPGTRLTVT.

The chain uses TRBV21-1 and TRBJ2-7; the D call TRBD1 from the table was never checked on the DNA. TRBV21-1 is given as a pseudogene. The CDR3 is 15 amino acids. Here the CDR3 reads CASSKALYRGSEQYF. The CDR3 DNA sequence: TGTGCCAGCAGCAAAGCGCTGTACAGGGGGAGCGAGCAGTACTTC.

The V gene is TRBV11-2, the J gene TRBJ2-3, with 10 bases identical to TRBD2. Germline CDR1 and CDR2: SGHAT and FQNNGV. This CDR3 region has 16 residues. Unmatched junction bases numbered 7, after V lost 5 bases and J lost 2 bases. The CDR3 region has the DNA TGTGCCAGCAGCCCCAGGGGGACTAGCGTCACAGATACGCAGTATTTT. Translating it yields CASSPRGTSVTDTQYF. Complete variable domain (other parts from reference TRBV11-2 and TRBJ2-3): EAGVAQSPRYKIIEKRQSVAFWCNPISGHATLYWYQQILGQGPKLLIQFQNNGVVDDSQLPKDRFSAERLKGVDSTLKIQPAKLEDSAVYLCASSPRGTSVTDTQYFGPGTRLTVL.

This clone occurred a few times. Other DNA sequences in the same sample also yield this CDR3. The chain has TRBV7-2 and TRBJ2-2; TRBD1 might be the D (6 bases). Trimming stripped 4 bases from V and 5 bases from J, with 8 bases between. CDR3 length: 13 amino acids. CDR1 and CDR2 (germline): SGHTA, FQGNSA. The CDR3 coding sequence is TGTGCCAGCAGCTCCAGGGGTACCGGGGAGCTGTTTTTT. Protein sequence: CASSSRGTGELFF.

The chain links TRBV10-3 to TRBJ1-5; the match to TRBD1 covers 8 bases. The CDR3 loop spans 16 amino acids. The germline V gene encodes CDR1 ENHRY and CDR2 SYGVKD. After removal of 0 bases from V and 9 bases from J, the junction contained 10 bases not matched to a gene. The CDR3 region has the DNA TGTGCCATCAGTGAGTCGAACCCGGCAGGGGGCTGGCCCCAGCATTTT. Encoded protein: CAISESNPAGGWPQHF.

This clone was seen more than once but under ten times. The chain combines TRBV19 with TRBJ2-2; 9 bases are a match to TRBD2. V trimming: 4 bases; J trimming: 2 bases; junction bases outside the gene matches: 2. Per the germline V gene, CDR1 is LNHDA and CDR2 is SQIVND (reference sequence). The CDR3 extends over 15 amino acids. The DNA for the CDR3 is TGTGCCAGTAGTAGACTAGCGGATAACACCGGGGAGCTGTTTTTT. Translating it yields CASSRLADNTGELFF. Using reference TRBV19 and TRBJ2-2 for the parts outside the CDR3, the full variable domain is DGGITQSPKYLFRKEGQNVTLSCEQNLNHDAMYWYRQDPGQGLRLIYYSQIVNDFQKGDIAEGYSVSREKKESFPLTVTSAQKNPTAFYLCASSRLADNTGELFFGEGSRLTVL.

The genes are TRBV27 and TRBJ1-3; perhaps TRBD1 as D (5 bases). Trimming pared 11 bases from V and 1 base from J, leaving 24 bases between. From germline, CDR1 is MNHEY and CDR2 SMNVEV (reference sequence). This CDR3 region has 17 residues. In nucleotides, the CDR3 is TGTGCCTGTCACCGGGACTCCTTCACTCTATCTGGAAACACCATATATTTT. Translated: CACHRDSFTLSGNTIYF.

CDR3 region: CASRVGGRAGNEQFF. In DNA, the CDR3 is TGTGCCAGCAGGGTAGGCGGGAGGGCCGGTAATGAGCAGTTCTTC. The genes are TRBV27 and TRBJ2-1; 9 bases are shared with TRBD2. Germline-derived CDR1 and CDR2 are MNHEY and SMNVEV (reference sequence). The CDR3 length is 15 residues. Trimming at V came to 6 bases and at J to 7 bases, leaving 10 bases not matched to a gene.

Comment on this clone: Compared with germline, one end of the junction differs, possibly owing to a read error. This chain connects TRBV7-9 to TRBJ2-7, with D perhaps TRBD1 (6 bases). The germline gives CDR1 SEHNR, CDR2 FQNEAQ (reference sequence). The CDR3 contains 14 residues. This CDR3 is CSSSLPGHPSEQYF. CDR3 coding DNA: TGTTCCAGCAGCTTGCCGGGACACCCTTCAGAGCAGTACTTC.

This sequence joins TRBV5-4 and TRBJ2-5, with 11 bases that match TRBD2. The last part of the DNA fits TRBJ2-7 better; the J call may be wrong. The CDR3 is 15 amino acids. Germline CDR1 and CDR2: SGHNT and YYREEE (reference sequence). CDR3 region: CASSLAGGSSYEQYF. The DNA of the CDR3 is TGTGCCAGCAGTTTAGCGGGAGGGAGCTCCTACGAGCAGTACTTC.

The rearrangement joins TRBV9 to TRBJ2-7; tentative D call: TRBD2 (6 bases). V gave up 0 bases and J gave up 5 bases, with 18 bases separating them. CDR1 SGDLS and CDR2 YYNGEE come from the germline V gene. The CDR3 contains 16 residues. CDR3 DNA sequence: TGTGCCAGCAGCGTAGGTCCCGCGGGAAACGGTAACGAGCAGTACTTC. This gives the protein CASSVGPAGNGNEQYF.

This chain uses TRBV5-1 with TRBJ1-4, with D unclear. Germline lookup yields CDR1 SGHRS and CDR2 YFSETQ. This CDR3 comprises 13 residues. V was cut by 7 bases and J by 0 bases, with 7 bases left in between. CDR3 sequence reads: CASAPTTNEKLFF. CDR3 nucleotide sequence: TGCGCCAGCGCACCTACAACTAATGAAAAACTGTTTTTT.